The 13 T cell receptor beta chains in this list originate from one sample, sequenced in a study of cytomegalovirus exposure and HLA in healthy donors. Both 60 Vbeta primers and 13 Jbeta primers went into the PCR. This table comes from immunoSEQ multiplex PCR, and its TCRdb copy is limited to in-frame clones, with some not included. Of 150,000 or so clones in the sample, roughly 66% are singletons; the top ten hold approximately 1.8%. Sequencing was done on a sample of PBMCs. All receptors come from a woman under 30 in good health and CMV-seronegative.

This clone was seen only once. The rearrangement joins TRBV27 to TRBJ2-1, with D maybe TRBD1 (5 bases). The CDR3 length is 16 residues. Germline V gene sequence: CDR1 MNHEY, CDR2 SMNVEV (reference sequence). The V end lost 7 bases, the J end lost 0 bases, and 16 bases lay between the germline ends. This CDR3 reads CASKYRQASSYNEQFF. The CDR3 nucleotides read TGTGCCAGCAAATACAGGCAGGCGAGCTCCTACAATGAGCAGTTCTTC.

The chain joins TRBV25-1 to TRBJ2-2; 7 bases are a match to TRBD2. Germline V gives CDR1 MGHDK, CDR2 SYGVNS. Trimming at V came to 2 bases and at J to 7 bases, leaving 10 bases not matched to a gene. The CDR3 runs to 16 residues. Here the CDR3 DNA reads TGTGCCAGCAGTGAACCCGGGGCTAGCGGTGACGGGGAGCTGTTTTTT. As protein: CASSEPGASGDGELFF.

The chain combines TRBV5-1 with TRBJ2-2, with a tentative D call TRBD1 (5 bases). Per germline, CDR1 SGHRS and CDR2 YFSETQ. This CDR3 comprises 12 residues. V dropped 4 bases and J dropped 4 bases, with 5 bases sitting between them. This CDR3 is CASSRGTGELFF. For the CDR3, the DNA is TGCGCCAGCAGCAGGGGCACCGGGGAGCTGTTTTTT.

This clone was seen just once. The chain uses TRBV11-2 and TRBJ1-1; D not certain. V gave up 2 bases and J gave up 5 bases, with 6 bases separating them. Looked up from germline, CDR1 is SGHAT and CDR2 is FQNNGV. The CDR3 has 12 amino acids. The CDR3 loop reads CASSLRGTEAFF. The CDR3 DNA follows: TGTGCCAGCAGCTTACGCGGGACTGAAGCTTTCTTT.

In its sample, this clone was seen once. The rearrangement joins TRBV10-2 to TRBJ1-2, with a tentative D call TRBD1 (5 bases). Trimming left V 6 bases short and J 8 bases short, with 13 bases between. The germline V gene has CDR1 WSHSY and CDR2 SAAADI. The CDR3 extends over 12 amino acids. CDR3 DNA sequence: TGCGCCAGCAGCAAGGGGAAGGGAGGCTACACCTTC. The encoded protein is CASSKGKGGYTF.

The chain recombines TRBV27 with TRBJ1-6; 9 nucleotides align to TRBD1. CDR3 length: 16 residues. From germline, CDR1 is MNHEY and CDR2 SMNVEV (reference sequence). Trimming at V came to 5 bases and at J to 10 bases, leaving 12 bases not matched to a gene. The CDR3 here is CASSPGTGPFGSPLHF. DNA of the CDR3: TGTGCCAGCAGTCCCGGGACAGGGCCTTTTGGGTCACCCCTCCACTTT.

The rearrangement links TRBV7-2 to TRBJ2-1, with 10 positions matching TRBD1. The junction had 7 bases not matched to a gene; V was cut back by 2 bases and J by 6 bases. Per the germline V gene, CDR1 is SGHTA and CDR2 is FQGNSA. The length of the CDR3 is 16 residues. The CDR3 here is CASSLSGTGVVNEQFF. In nucleotides, the CDR3 is TGTGCCAGCAGCTTATCAGGGACAGGGGTGGTCAATGAGCAGTTCTTC.

The chain is built from TRBV7-2 and TRBJ1-5; D is unresolved. Germline assignment: CDR1 SGHTA and CDR2 FQGNSA. V was trimmed by 1 base and J by 2 bases, leaving 9 bases between them. The CDR3 loop spans 15 amino acids. The CDR3 DNA reads TGTGCCAGCAGCTTAGAGAGGTGGCGCAATCAGCCCCAGCATTTT. Its translation: CASSLERWRNQPQHF.

The chain joins TRBV4-3 to TRBJ2-5; 9 nucleotides agree with TRBD1. Per the germline V gene, CDR1 is LGHNA and CDR2 is YSLEER. CDR3 size: 19 residues. Trimming cost V 3 bases and J 5 bases; bases outside gene matches: 19. The CDR3 region is CASSHNWVQGAAGEETQYF. For the CDR3, the DNA is TGCGCCAGCAGCCATAATTGGGTACAGGGGGCGGCCGGGGAGGAGACCCAGTACTTC.

By proportion, this clone is large. The rearrangement uses TRBV25-1 and TRBJ2-1; 7 nucleotides align to TRBD1. J gave up 4 bases and V 8 bases, and 5 bases lay outside the gene matches. The CDR3 totals 13 residues. CDR1 and CDR2 (germline): MGHDK, SYGVNS. CDR3 DNA sequence: TGTGCCAGCCAGGGGACAGAATACAATGAGCAGTTCTTC. This encodes CASQGTEYNEQFF. The full variable domain, in which reference TRBV25-1 and TRBJ2-1 provide the parts outside the CDR3, is EADIYQTPRYLVIGTGKKITLECSQTMGHDKMYWYQQDPGMELHLIHYSYGVNSTEKGDLSSESTVSRIRTEHFPLTLESARPSHTSQYLCASQGTEYNEQFFGPGTRLTVL.

The chain links TRBV5-4 to TRBJ2-1, with TRBD2 identical over 9 bases. V gave up 1 base and J gave up 1 base; unmatched junction bases: 15. This CDR3 has 20 residues. Germline CDR1 and CDR2: SGHNT and YYREEE (reference sequence). The CDR3 DNA sequence: TGTGCCAGCAGCTTGTTCGGGGCTAGCGGGATGAGGGTGTCCTACAATGAGCAGTTCTTC. Protein sequence: CASSLFGASGMRVSYNEQFF.

This rearrangement joins TRBV27 to TRBJ1-6; TRBD1 is a possible D gene (6 bases). V was pared by 8 bases and J by 4 bases, with 18 bases between. Germline assignment: CDR1 MNHEY and CDR2 SMNVEV (reference sequence). The CDR3 contains 16 residues. The CDR3 region has the DNA TGTGCCAGCCATCAGGACAGCCGTTGGTATAATTCACCCCTCCACTTT. It yields the protein CASHQDSRWYNSPLHF.

This chain uses TRBV18 with TRBJ1-3, with TRBD1 as a possible D gene (5 bases). In germline, CDR1 is KGHSH, CDR2 LQKENI. The CDR3 is 15 residues long. In nucleotides, the CDR3 is TGTGCGTCTCTGCAGGGTATATCAGCTGGAAACACCATATATTTT. Translation: CASLQGISAGNTIYF.